Sequencing of this T cell receptor (beta chain) was carried out in a study of blood T cell repertoires in COVID-19. Study overall: Donors in the United States, Italy and Spain gave samples during acute or convalescent COVID-19.

In the study's own analysis: Amplification from reference gene primers served as the basis for estimated nucleated cell counts. The assay was immunoSEQ multiplex PCR, and TCRdb's table has in-frame clones only and misses some. V and J calls and clone size are copied from that table; D and trimming were computed from the DNA. The data hold 190,000 or so clones, with 80% to 90% observed a single time. The CDR3 covers 16 residues. CDR1 MNHNS and CDR2 SASEGT come from the germline V gene. The ends were cut back, 2 bases at V and 1 base at J, with 9 bases in the middle. This clonotype was sampled from a young woman who had recovered from COVID-19. Material: peripheral blood. The rearrangement uses TRBV6-1 and TRBJ2-6, with D possibly TRBD1 on 5 matching bases. The CDR3 sequence is CASSENRFSGANVLTF. As DNA, the CDR3 is TGTGCCAGCAGTGAAAACAGGTTTTCTGGGGCCAACGTCCTGACTTTC.